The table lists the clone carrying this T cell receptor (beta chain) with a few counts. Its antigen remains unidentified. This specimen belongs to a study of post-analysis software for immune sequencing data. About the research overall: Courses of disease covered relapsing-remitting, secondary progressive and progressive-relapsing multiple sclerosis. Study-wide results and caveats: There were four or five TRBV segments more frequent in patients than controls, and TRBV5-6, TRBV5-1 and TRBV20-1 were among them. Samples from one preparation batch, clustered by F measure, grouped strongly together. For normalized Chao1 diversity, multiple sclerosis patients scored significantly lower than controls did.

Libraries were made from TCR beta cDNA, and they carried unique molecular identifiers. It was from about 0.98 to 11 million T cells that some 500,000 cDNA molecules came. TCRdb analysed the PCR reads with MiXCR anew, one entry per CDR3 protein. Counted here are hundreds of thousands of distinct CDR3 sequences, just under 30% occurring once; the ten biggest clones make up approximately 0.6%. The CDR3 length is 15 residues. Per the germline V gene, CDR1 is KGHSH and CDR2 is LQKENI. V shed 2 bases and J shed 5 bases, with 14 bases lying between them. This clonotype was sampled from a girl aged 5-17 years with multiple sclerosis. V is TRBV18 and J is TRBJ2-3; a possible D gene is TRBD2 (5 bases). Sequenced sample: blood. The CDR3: CASSPVGRAGDTQYF. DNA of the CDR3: TGTGCCAGCTCACCAGTTGGAAGGGCGGGAGATACGCAGTATTTT.